The clone carrying this T cell receptor beta chain was recorded many times. Regions amplified from RNA transcripts were the TCR beta CDR3 regions. First-round RT-PCR with HTBI primers amplified the TCR CDR3 region. TCRdb recomputed calls from the multiplex PCR reads with MiXCR, one row per CDR3 protein. The sample has about 370,000 distinct CDR3 sequences, 12% to 15% seen once; the top ten hold around 20%. The germline gives CDR1 DFQATT, CDR2 SNEGSKA (reference sequence). This CDR3 contains 13 residues. With 1 base removed from V and 2 bases from J, the gap between germline ends came to 6 bases. This sample was taken from a study of T cells in Graves' hyperthyroidism and ophthalmopathy.

Sequencing was performed on blood. This sequence originates from a woman aged 55-69 years with Graves' ophthalmopathy. V usage is TRBV20-1 and J usage is TRBJ1-3; D remains unclear. DNA for the CDR3: TGCAGTGCTAGAGTGGTAGCTGGAAACACCATATATTTT. Protein: CSARVVAGNTIYF.